One and the same sample provided the 15 T cell receptor beta chains below, sequenced in a study of cytomegalovirus exposure and HLA in healthy donors. Amplification used 60 Vbeta primers and 13 Jbeta primers. Sequencing was performed with immunoSEQ multiplex PCR; in TCRdb, only in-frame clones are kept and a portion is missing. The table records fewer than 200,000 clones, around 82% of them present only once. The sample consisted of PBMCs. Receptor source: a male donor in good health and CMV-seronegative.

The chain has TRBV6-5 and TRBJ1-2; 9 bases are shared with TRBD1. CDR3 length: 16 amino acids. The junction had 10 bases not matched to a gene; V was cut back by 4 bases and J by 4 bases. Germline V gene data show CDR1 as MNHEY and CDR2 as SVGAGI. CDR3 in amino acids: CASSSRRDREAYGYTF. CDR3 coding DNA: TGTGCCAGCAGTTCCCGCCGGGACAGGGAGGCCTATGGCTACACCTTC.

The table lists this clone with a count of one. This chain links TRBV18 with TRBJ2-1; TRBD2 aligns across 7 bases. Germline V CDR1 and CDR2: KGHSH, LQKENI. Trimming at V came to 6 bases and at J to 6 bases, leaving 14 bases not matched to a gene. This CDR3 spans 16 amino acids. The CDR3 loop reads CASSSIQVGGGNEQFF. The CDR3, as DNA: TGTGCCAGCTCGAGCATTCAGGTTGGGGGGGGCAATGAGCAGTTCTTC.

V and J are TRBV7-3 and TRBJ2-1, with TRBD2 identical over 10 bases. The germline gives CDR1 SGHTA, CDR2 FQGTGA. The CDR3 is 15 residues long. V was pared by 5 bases and J by 3 bases, with 4 bases of the junction left unmatched. The CDR3 sequence: CASSLAGAVYNEQFF. CDR3 DNA: TGTGCCAGCAGCCTAGCGGGAGCAGTCTACAATGAGCAGTTCTTC.

V and J are TRBV7-9 and TRBJ1-2; the match to TRBD1 covers 9 bases. The length of the CDR3 is 14 residues. The V segment lost 6 bases and the J segment 8 bases; nucleotides outside the gene matches: 10. Germline V gene sequence: CDR1 SEHNR, CDR2 FQNEAQ (reference sequence). CDR3 nucleotides: TGTGCCAGCAGAGGGGACAGGGTAGTACTCGGCTACACCTTC. The encoded protein is CASRGDRVVLGYTF.

The chain uses TRBV5-4 and TRBJ2-3; 7 positions match TRBD2. This CDR3 spans 14 amino acids. The J segment lost 9 bases and the V segment lost 4 bases, leaving 11 bases of the junction unmatched. Germline lookup yields CDR1 SGHNT and CDR2 YYREEE (reference sequence). The CDR3 reads CASSTRDDGGTQYF. CDR3 coding DNA: TGTGCCAGCAGCACTCGGGACGACGGGGGGACGCAGTATTTT.

This chain links TRBV4-2 with TRBJ2-2; TRBD2 matches at 12 bases. The CDR3 loop spans 14 amino acids. The J segment lost 6 bases and the V segment lost 11 bases, leaving 7 bases of the junction unmatched. Germline V gene data show CDR1 as LGHNA and CDR2 as YNFKEQ. CDR3 amino acids: CASSGRAKAGELFF. The CDR3 nucleotides are TGTGCCTCTAGCGGGAGGGCTAAGGCCGGGGAGCTGTTTTTT.

The chain is built from TRBV9 and TRBJ2-5; D uncertain. The V gene's germline CDR1 is SGDLS and CDR2 YYNGEE. V shed 2 bases and J shed 1 base, with 12 bases lying between them. This CDR3 comprises 15 residues. This chain's CDR3 is CASSVSLRPQETQYF. In nucleotides, the CDR3 is TGTGCCAGCAGCGTTTCCCTGAGGCCCCAAGAGACCCAGTACTTC.

The V and J genes are TRBV4-1 and TRBJ2-7, with TRBD1 as a possible D gene (7 bases). CDR1 is MGHRA and CDR2 is YSYEKL in the germline V gene. Trimming shortened V by 0 bases and J by 4 bases, and 19 bases separated the two germline ends. The CDR3 has 17 amino acids. CDR3 residues: CASSQDRETGWEYEQYF. DNA of the CDR3: TGCGCCAGCAGCCAAGACCGGGAGACAGGGTGGGAGTACGAGCAGTACTTC.

CDR3 in DNA: TGTGCCAGCAGTTATCGCCCACTGGGCACAGATACGCAGTATTTT. The encoded protein is CASSYRPLGTDTQYF. This chain uses TRBV6-6 with TRBJ2-3; no clear D gene. Between the trimmed V and J ends, which lost 3 bases and 1 base, there was a span of 11 bases. Per germline, CDR1 MNHNY and CDR2 SVGAGI (reference sequence). The CDR3 has 15 amino acids.

CDR3: CASSFLGQGRGANYGYTF. As DNA, the CDR3 is TGTGCCAGCAGTTTCCTTGGACAGGGGAGGGGAGCTAACTATGGCTACACCTTC. This sequence joins TRBV27 and TRBJ1-2; 9 bases align to TRBD1. This CDR3 is built from 18 residues. Per germline, CDR1 MNHEY and CDR2 SMNVEV (reference sequence). J gave up 0 bases and V 3 bases, and 11 bases lay outside the gene matches.

This clone was observed a few times. The V call is TRBV6-1, the J call TRBJ2-1; D may be TRBD1 or TRBD2 (6 bases each). Germline values: CDR1 MNHNS, CDR2 SASEGT. The germline V and J ends were trimmed by 5 bases and 7 bases, with 15 bases remaining between them. The CDR3 length is 14 residues. CDR3: CASSQGGGTNEQFF. The CDR3 region has the DNA TGTGCCAGCAGTCAAGGGGGAGGAACAAATGAGCAGTTCTTC.

The chain uses TRBV18 and TRBJ2-5; 10 positions agree with TRBD2. Germline V gene sequence: CDR1 KGHSH, CDR2 LQKENI. The CDR3 extends over 14 amino acids. Germline trimming cut 6 bases from V and 5 bases from J; bases unmatched to any gene: 6. CDR3 region: CASSPSGGMETQYF. The CDR3 DNA sequence: TGTGCCAGCTCGCCTAGCGGGGGAATGGAGACCCAGTACTTC.

The rearrangement links TRBV27 to TRBJ2-7, with D tentatively TRBD1 (6 bases). Trimming removed 2 bases from V and 2 bases from J, with 7 bases in between. The CDR3 totals 13 residues. CDR1 is MNHEY, CDR2 SMNVEV, per germline (reference sequence). CDR3 loop: CASSLGTTYEQYF. In nucleotides, the CDR3 is TGTGCCAGCAGTTTAGGGACAACCTACGAGCAGTACTTC.

The gene calls are TRBV2 and TRBJ2-2; 16 positions match TRBD2. The germline CDR1 and CDR2 sequences are SNHLY and FYNNEI. Germline trimming cut 6 bases from V and 6 bases from J; bases unmatched to any gene: 7. CDR3 length: 17 residues. The CDR3 DNA reads as TGTGCCAGCAGCGGGACTAGCGGGGGGGTTGGAGCCGGGGAGCTGTTTTTT. It is translated as CASSGTSGGVGAGELFF.

V usage is TRBV5-1 and J usage is TRBJ1-1; TRBD1 aligns across 8 bases. With V trimmed by 2 bases and J by 8 bases, 8 bases remained unmatched. Germline V gene data show CDR1 as SGHRS and CDR2 as YFSETQ. CDR3 length: 14 residues. The CDR3 region has the DNA TGCGCCAGCAGCTTAGACCGGGACAGGCAAGAAGCTTTCTTT. Translated: CASSLDRDRQEAFF.